This T cell receptor (beta chain) was captured by sequencing in a study of vaccination effects on CD4 cells after COVID-19. Antigen-specific CD4+ T cells were first expanded with viral peptide pools by the ViraFEST assay and only then sequenced. CD4+ T cell isolation took place after 10 days of culture. Germline CDR1 SGHAT, CDR2 FQNNGV. CDR3 size: 14 residues. The V end was cut by 6 bases, the J end by 0 bases, with 9 bases between. Generated by immunoSEQ multiplex PCR, the TCRdb table keeps only in-frame clones and is missing some. This table holds tens of thousands of clones, roughly 79% found once. About this clone itself: Antigen specificity is unknown.

The TCR sequence derives from a human donor who received a COVID-19 vaccine. The sample was CD4+ T cells from PBMCs cultured with HCoV-229E spike peptides, taken before COVID-19 vaccination. The chain couples TRBV11-2 to TRBJ2-1; D is uncertain. CDR3 in amino acids: CASRLGYSYNEQFF. The CDR3 nucleotides are TGTGCCAGCAGACTGGGCTACTCCTACAATGAGCAGTTCTTC. The full variable domain, its missing parts supplied by reference TRBV11-2 and TRBJ2-1, is EAGVAQSPRYKIIEKRQSVAFWCNPISGHATLYWYQQILGQGPKLLIQFQNNGVVDDSQLPKDRFSAERLKGVDSTLKIQPAKLEDSAVYLCASRLGYSYNEQFFGPGTRLTVL.